A single sample is the source of the 5 T cell receptor beta chains below, sequenced in a study of blood T cell repertoires in COVID-19. Sequencing used immunoSEQ multiplex PCR; TCRdb keeps in-frame clones, though not all of them. The table lists around 18,000 clones, roughly 87% of them singletons, with 13% in the top ten. Sample: peripheral blood. The receptors come from a man in his sixties with active COVID-19.

The genes are TRBV7-9 and TRBJ1-2; possible D gene TRBD1, 5 bases. CDR1 and CDR2 from the germline V gene are SEHNR and FQNEAQ (reference sequence). The CDR3 runs 14 residues. V lost 1 base to trimming and J lost 7 bases, with 13 bases between them. The CDR3 is CASSLEGERPGYTF. CDR3 bases: TGTGCCAGCAGCTTAGAAGGGGAAAGGCCTGGCTACACCTTC.

The chain combines TRBV9 with TRBJ1-1, with 7 bases matching TRBD1. This CDR3 has 13 residues. V was pared by 3 bases and J by 4 bases, with 3 bases of the junction left unmatched. CDR1 and CDR2 from the germline V gene are SGDLS and YYNGEE. In DNA, the CDR3 is TGTGCCAGCAGCGCACAGGGGTTCACTGAAGCTTTCTTT. The encoded protein is CASSAQGFTEAFF.

The V gene is TRBV4-1, the J gene TRBJ1-1, with D possibly TRBD1 on 6 matching bases. CDR1 MGHRA and CDR2 YSYEKL come from the germline V gene. V was shortened by 1 base and J by 5 bases, with 17 bases between the two germline ends. CDR3 size: 16 residues. In DNA, the CDR3 is TGCGCCAGCAGCCAAGCAGTCGGGGGGCTGTGGACTGAAGCTTTCTTT. Protein sequence: CASSQAVGGLWTEAFF.

The rearrangement joins TRBV24-1 to TRBJ2-7, with TRBD1 matching over 12 bases. The ends lost 3 bases at V and 5 bases at J; junction bases unmatched: 4. In germline, CDR1 is KGHDR, CDR2 SFDVKD. There are 15 residues in the CDR3. Written as DNA, the CDR3 is TGTGCCACCAGTGATACGGGACAGGGGGCACACGAGCAGTACTTC. Protein: CATSDTGQGAHEQYF.

Here the CDR3 DNA reads TGTGCCAGTAGGCCGCGAGCGGGGGGGCAAGATACGCAGTATTTT. It specifies CASRPRAGGQDTQYF. The V call is TRBV19, the J call TRBJ2-3; TRBD2 matches 10 bases. CDR1 and CDR2 (germline): LNHDA, SQIVND (reference sequence). The length of the CDR3 is 15 residues. V shed 6 bases, J shed 5 bases, and the junction held 8 bases outside the gene matches. The full variable domain, completed using reference TRBV19 and TRBJ2-3, is DGGITQSPKYLFRKEGQNVTLSCEQNLNHDAMYWYRQDPGQGLRLIYYSQIVNDFQKGDIAEGYSVSREKKESFPLTVTSAQKNPTAFYLCASRPRAGGQDTQYFGPGTRLTVL.